What follows are 9 T cell receptor beta chains derived from one specimen sequenced in a study of cytomegalovirus exposure and HLA in healthy donors. Primers for the PCR totalled 60 Vbeta and 13 Jbeta. Sequenced by immunoSEQ multiplex PCR; TCRdb stores in-frame clones only, minus some. The ten most abundant clones cover 0.5% to 0.7% of a sample with approximately 110,000 clones. The specimen was PBMCs. The receptor source for this set is a man aged 50 to 60 in good health and CMV-seronegative.

V and J are TRBV7-3 and TRBJ2-2, with 12 bases aligning to TRBD2. CDR3 length: 15 amino acids. Germline V gives CDR1 SGHTA, CDR2 FQGTGA. V was pared by 5 bases and J by 6 bases, with 4 bases of the junction left unmatched. CDR3: CASSQTSGSSGELFF. DNA for the CDR3: TGTGCCAGCAGCCAGACTAGCGGGAGCTCCGGGGAGCTGTTTTTT.

V is TRBV27 and J is TRBJ2-1; 11 bases are shared with TRBD2. This CDR3 has 18 amino acids. Germline V gene data show CDR1 as MNHEY and CDR2 as SMNVEV (reference sequence). J was trimmed by 7 bases and V by 6 bases; bases with no gene match: 17. This CDR3 is CASRPGFASGGFFNEQFF. In nucleotides, the CDR3 is TGTGCCAGCAGACCTGGGTTCGCTAGCGGGGGGTTCTTTAATGAGCAGTTCTTC.

This chain joins TRBV7-8 and TRBJ1-1, with 7 bases matching TRBD1. V was clipped by 5 bases and J by 4 bases; unmatched bases: 13. The CDR3 runs 16 residues. CDR1 and CDR2 from the germline V gene are SGHVS and FQNEAQ. The CDR3 DNA sequence: TGTGCCAGCAGCCCTGGGACAGCACTATGGGGCACTGAAGCTTTCTTT. This sequence encodes CASSPGTALWGTEAFF.

J is TRBJ1-2 and V is TRBV30, with D maybe TRBD1 (6 bases). From germline, CDR1 is GTSNPN and CDR2 SVGIG (reference sequence). V was trimmed by 4 bases and J by 7 bases, leaving 19 bases between them. The CDR3 covers 14 residues. The CDR3 sequence: CAWTSPRTRGGYTF. The CDR3, as DNA: TGTGCCTGGACCTCTCCACGGACCAGGGGTGGCTACACCTTC.

This chain joins TRBV6-1 and TRBJ2-3; D is possibly TRBD1 (5 bases). Germline loops: CDR1 MNHNS, CDR2 SASEGT. The CDR3 loop spans 16 amino acids. Deletions cut 3 bases from V and 2 bases from J, with 15 bases between. The CDR3 loop reads CASSDRTRENTDTQYF. DNA for the CDR3: TGTGCCAGCAGTGACAGGACAAGAGAAAACACAGATACGCAGTATTTT.

The rearrangement links TRBV13 to TRBJ2-5, with 7 bases fitting TRBD1. The CDR3 is 14 residues long. V was clipped by 5 bases and J by 5 bases; unmatched bases: 8. Germline CDR1 reads PRHDT; CDR2 reads FYEKMQ (reference sequence). The CDR3 DNA reads as TGTGCCAGCAGCCGGACAGGAGGTTTCGAGACCCAGTACTTC. Its protein is CASSRTGGFETQYF.

V usage is TRBV10-3 and J usage is TRBJ1-4; 8 bases are shared with TRBD1. The CDR3 covers 16 residues. Losses at the gene ends were 3 bases for V and 6 bases for J; bases not matched to a gene: 9. Germline V CDR1 and CDR2: ENHRY, SYGVKD. CDR3 nucleotide sequence: TGTGCCATCAGTGATTCCGGACAGGGTTCTTATGAAAAACTGTTTTTT. This gives the protein CAISDSGQGSYEKLFF.

The chain uses TRBV7-6 and TRBJ1-4; TRBD1 might be the D (6 bases). Germline lookup yields CDR1 SGHVS and CDR2 FNYEAQ. The CDR3 is made up of 15 amino acids. With 3 bases removed from V and 8 bases from J, the gap between germline ends came to 16 bases. CDR3 DNA sequence: TGTGCCAGCAGCTTCGTGACAGGCCCGGGGGAAAAACTGTTTTTT. This codes for CASSFVTGPGEKLFF.

The CDR3 here is CASSVGRQGPYISNTGELFF. For the CDR3, the DNA is TGTGCCAGCAGCGTAGGCCGGCAGGGGCCATACATATCCAACACCGGGGAGCTGTTTTTT. The chain joins TRBV9 to TRBJ2-2; D possibly corresponds to TRBD1 (6 bases). V was pared by 0 bases and J by 2 bases, with 23 bases between. CDR1 SGDLS and CDR2 YYNGEE come from the germline V gene. The CDR3 runs to 20 residues.